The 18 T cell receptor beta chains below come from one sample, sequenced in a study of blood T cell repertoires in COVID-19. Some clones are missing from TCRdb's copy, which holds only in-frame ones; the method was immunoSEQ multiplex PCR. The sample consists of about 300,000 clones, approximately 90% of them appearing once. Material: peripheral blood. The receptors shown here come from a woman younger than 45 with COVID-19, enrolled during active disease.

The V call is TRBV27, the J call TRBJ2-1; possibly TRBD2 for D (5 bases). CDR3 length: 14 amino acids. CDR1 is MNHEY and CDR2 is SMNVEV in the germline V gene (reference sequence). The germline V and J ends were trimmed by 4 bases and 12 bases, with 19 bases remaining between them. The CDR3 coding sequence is TGTGCCAGCAGTTCCCTAACCCCGGGAAAAGGGCAGTTCTTC. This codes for CASSSLTPGKGQFF.

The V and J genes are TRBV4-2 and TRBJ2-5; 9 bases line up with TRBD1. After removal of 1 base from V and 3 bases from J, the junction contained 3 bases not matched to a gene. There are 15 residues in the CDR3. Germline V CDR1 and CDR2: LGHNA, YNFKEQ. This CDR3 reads CASSQVDRGKETQYF. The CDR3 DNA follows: TGTGCCAGCAGCCAAGTCGACAGGGGGAAAGAGACCCAGTACTTC.

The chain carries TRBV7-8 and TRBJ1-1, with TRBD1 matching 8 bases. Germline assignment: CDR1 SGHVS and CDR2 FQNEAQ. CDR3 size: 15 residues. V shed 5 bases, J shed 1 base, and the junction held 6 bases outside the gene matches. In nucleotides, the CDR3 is TGTGCCAGCAGCGAAGACAGGGGTTCGAACACTGAAGCTTTCTTT. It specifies CASSEDRGSNTEAFF.

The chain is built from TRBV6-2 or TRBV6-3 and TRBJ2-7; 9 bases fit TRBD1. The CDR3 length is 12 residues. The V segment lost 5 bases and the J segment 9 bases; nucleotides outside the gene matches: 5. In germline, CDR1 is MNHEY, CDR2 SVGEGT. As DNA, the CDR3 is TGTGCCAGCAGTACAGACAGGGGGTGGCAGTACTTC. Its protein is CASSTDRGWQYF.

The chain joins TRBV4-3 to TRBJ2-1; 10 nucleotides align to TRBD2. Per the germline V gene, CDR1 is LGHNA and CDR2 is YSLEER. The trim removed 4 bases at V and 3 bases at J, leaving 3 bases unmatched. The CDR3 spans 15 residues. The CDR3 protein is CASSPGTSDYNEQFF. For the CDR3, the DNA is TGCGCCAGCAGCCCCGGGACTAGCGACTACAATGAGCAGTTCTTC.

This CDR3 reads CASSYNQPQHF. CDR3 nucleotides: TGTGCCAGCAGCTACAATCAGCCCCAGCATTTT. This chain joins TRBV27 and TRBJ1-5, with D unclear. The V end was cut by 6 bases, the J end by 3 bases, with 3 bases between. CDR1 and CDR2 (germline): MNHEY, SMNVEV (reference sequence). The CDR3 loop spans 11 amino acids.

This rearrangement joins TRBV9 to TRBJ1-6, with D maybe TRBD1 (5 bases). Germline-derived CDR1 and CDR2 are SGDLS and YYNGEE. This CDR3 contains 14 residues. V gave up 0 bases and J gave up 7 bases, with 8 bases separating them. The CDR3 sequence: CASSVGGGNSPLHF. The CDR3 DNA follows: TGTGCCAGCAGCGTAGGTGGGGGGAATTCACCCCTCCACTTT.

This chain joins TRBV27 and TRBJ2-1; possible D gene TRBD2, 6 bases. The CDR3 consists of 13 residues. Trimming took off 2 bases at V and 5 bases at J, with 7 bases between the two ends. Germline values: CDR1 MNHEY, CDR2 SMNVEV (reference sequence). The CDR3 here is CASSLGLHNEQFF. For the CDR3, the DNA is TGTGCCAGCAGTTTAGGACTACACAATGAGCAGTTCTTC.

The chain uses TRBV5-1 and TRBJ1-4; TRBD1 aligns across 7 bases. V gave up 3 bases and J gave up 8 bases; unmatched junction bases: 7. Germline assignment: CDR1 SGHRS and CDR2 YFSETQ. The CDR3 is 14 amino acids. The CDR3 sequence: CASSYRDRSEKLFF. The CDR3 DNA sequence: TGCGCCAGCAGCTACCGGGACAGAAGCGAAAAACTGTTTTTT.

The chain's CDR3 is CASSVFSASSYNEQFF. The CDR3 region has the DNA TGTGCCAGCAGCGTATTTAGCGCCAGCTCCTACAATGAGCAGTTCTTC. This sequence joins TRBV9 and TRBJ2-1, with D possibly TRBD2 on 5 matching bases. Germline V lookup: CDR1 SGDLS, CDR2 YYNGEE. The CDR3 sequence is 16 residues long. The germline V and J ends were trimmed by 1 base and 0 bases, with 11 bases remaining between them. The full variable domain, with the rest looked up from reference TRBV9 and TRBJ2-1, is DSGVTQTPKHLITATGQRVTLRCSPRSGDLSVYWYQQSLDQGLQFLIQYYNGEERAKGNILERFSAQQFPDLHSELNLSSLELGDSALYFCASSVFSASSYNEQFFGPGTRLTVL.

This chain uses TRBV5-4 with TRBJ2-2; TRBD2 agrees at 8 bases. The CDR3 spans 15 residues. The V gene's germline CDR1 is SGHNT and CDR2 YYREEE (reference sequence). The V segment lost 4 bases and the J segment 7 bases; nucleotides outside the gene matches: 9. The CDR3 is CASSERTSPHGELFF. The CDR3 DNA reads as TGTGCCAGCAGCGAACGGACTAGCCCGCACGGGGAGCTGTTTTTT.

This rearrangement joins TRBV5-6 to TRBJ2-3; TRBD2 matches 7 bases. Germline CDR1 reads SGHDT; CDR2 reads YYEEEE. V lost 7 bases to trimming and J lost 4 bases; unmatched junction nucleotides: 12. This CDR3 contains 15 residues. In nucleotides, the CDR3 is TGTGCCAGCCGCTGGGGGGGAGCGAGATCAGATACGCAGTATTTT. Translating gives CASRWGGARSDTQYF.

This chain's CDR3 is CASSLGPNNQPQHF. The CDR3 nucleotides read TGTGCCAGCAGCTTAGGGCCGAACAATCAGCCCCAGCATTTT. V usage is TRBV11-2 and J usage is TRBJ1-5; D gene uncertain. The germline V and J ends were trimmed by 1 base and 3 bases, with 7 bases remaining between them. The CDR3 consists of 14 residues. Germline V gives CDR1 SGHAT, CDR2 FQNNGV. The complete variable domain, with remaining parts taken from reference TRBV11-2 and TRBJ1-5, reads EAGVAQSPRYKIIEKRQSVAFWCNPISGHATLYWYQQILGQGPKLLIQFQNNGVVDDSQLPKDRFSAERLKGVDSTLKIQPAKLEDSAVYLCASSLGPNNQPQHFGDGTRLSIL.

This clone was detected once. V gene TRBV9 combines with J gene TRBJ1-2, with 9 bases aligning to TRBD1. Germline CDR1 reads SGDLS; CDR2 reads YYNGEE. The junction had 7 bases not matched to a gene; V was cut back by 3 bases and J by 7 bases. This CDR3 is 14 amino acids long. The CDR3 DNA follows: TGTGCCAGCAGCGAGGGGACAGGGTATCGTGGCTACACCTTC. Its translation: CASSEGTGYRGYTF.

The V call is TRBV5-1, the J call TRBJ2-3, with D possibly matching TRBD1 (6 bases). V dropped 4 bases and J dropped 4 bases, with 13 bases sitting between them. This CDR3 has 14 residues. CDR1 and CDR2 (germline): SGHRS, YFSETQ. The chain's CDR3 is CASSDVQGPDTQYF. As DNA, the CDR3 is TGCGCCAGCAGCGACGTACAGGGACCAGATACGCAGTATTTT.

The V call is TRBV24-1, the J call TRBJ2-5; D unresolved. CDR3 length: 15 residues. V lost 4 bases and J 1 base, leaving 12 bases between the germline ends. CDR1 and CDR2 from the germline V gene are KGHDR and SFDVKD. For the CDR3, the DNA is TGTGCCACCAGTGACCAGCGACCGGGCCAAGAGACCCAGTACTTC. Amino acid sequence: CATSDQRPGQETQYF.

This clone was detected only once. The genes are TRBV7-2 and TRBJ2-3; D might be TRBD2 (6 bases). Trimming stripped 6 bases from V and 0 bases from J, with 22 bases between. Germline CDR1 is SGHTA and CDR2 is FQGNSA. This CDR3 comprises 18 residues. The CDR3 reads CASRRQAGQSPSTDTQYF. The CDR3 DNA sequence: TGTGCCAGCAGACGCCAAGCGGGCCAATCACCGAGCACAGATACGCAGTATTTT.

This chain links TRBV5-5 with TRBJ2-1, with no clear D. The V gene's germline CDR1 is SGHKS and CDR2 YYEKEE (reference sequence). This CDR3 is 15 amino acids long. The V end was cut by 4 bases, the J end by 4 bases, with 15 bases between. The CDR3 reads CASSLSPQNYNEQFF. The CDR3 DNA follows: TGTGCCAGCAGCCTTAGTCCACAGAATTACAATGAGCAGTTCTTC. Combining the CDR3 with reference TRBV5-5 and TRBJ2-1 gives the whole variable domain DAGVTQSPTHLIKTRGQQVTLRCSPISGHKSVSWYQQVLGQGPQFIFQYYEKEERGRGNFPDRFSARQFPNYSSELNVNALLLGDSALYLCASSLSPQNYNEQFFGPGTRLTVL.